This TCR beta chain derives from a study of CD8 T cells in Susac syndrome. An amount of RNA that ranged from roughly 0.5 to 1 ug was reverse transcribed with random hexamers. The authors amplified TCR beta CDR3 across 54 Vbeta and 13 Jbeta using immunoSEQ multiplex PCR. MiXCR, run by TCRdb on the immunoSEQ multiplex PCR reads, gives a single entry per CDR3 protein. The table records about 80,000 distinct CDR3 sequences, 90% to 95% of them present only once. Sequencing of TCR beta drew on CD8+ and CD4+ T cells from blood. Negative isolation was used for CD8+ and CD4+ T cells and FACS enrichment for TEMRA cells. This CDR3 is built from 13 residues. Deletions cut 0 bases from V and 4 bases from J, with 7 bases between.

This TCR was sampled from a human donor in good health. The V gene is TRBV12-3 or TRBV12-4, the J gene TRBJ2-7, with D tentatively TRBD2 (6 bases). The sequencing input was CD8+ T cells from PBMCs. The CDR3 protein is CASSLAGGYEQYF. In nucleotides, the CDR3 is TGTGCCAGCAGTTTAGCGGGGGGTTACGAGCAGTACTTC.